These 5 T cell receptor beta chains came from one sample sequenced in a study of T-cell reconstitution after alpha-beta-depleted transplantation in children. Molecular barcoding with unique molecular identifiers was used for the TCRbeta library. TCRdb re-called the PCR reads through MiXCR, storing one row per CDR3 protein. This table has fewer than 550,000 distinct CDR3 sequences, more than 9.5% appearing once. The starting material was PBMCs, mostly from graft donor cells, obtained 180 days after TCRalphabeta/CD19-depleted stem cell transplant. These receptors were obtained from a female patient between 2 and 15 years old who had a stem cell transplant for aplastic anemia, so the T cells may come from the graft donor.

This clonotype was seen a handful of times. The chain couples TRBV5-1 to TRBJ2-4, with D perhaps TRBD2 (5 bases). The CDR3 length is 15 residues. Germline CDR1 is SGHRS and CDR2 is YFSETQ. The ends were cut back, 5 bases at V and 3 bases at J, with 15 bases in the middle. The CDR3 coding sequence is TGCGCCAGCAGTTTTCGAGAGGAGGACAAAAACATTCAGTACTTC. Amino acids: CASSFREEDKNIQYF.

This clonotype was counted at least ten times. The rearrangement uses TRBV29-1 and TRBJ2-1, with TRBD2 identical over 10 bases. CDR1 SQVTM and CDR2 ANQGSEA come from the germline V gene. The CDR3 is 14 residues long. V was pared by 7 bases and J by 4 bases, with 7 bases of the junction left unmatched. This chain's CDR3 is CSGRTSGPYNEQFF. In DNA form, the CDR3 reads TGCAGCGGCCGGACTAGCGGACCATACAATGAGCAGTTCTTC.

The CDR3 protein is CASRYRDRSYEQYF. The CDR3 nucleotides are TGTGCCAGCAGATACCGGGACAGGTCCTACGAGCAGTACTTC. This chain joins TRBV6-5 and TRBJ2-7, with TRBD1 identical over 8 bases. CDR3 size: 14 residues. The germline CDR1 and CDR2 sequences are MNHEY and SVGAGI. Trimming cost V 6 bases and J 1 base; bases outside gene matches: 5.

The CDR3 nucleotides are TGCTGCGCTAGAGATCGGGTTTCCTGGGACAGGGACTACGAGCAGTACTTC. It specifies CCARDRVSWDRDYEQYF. V and J are TRBV20-1 and TRBJ2-7; 9 bases are shared with TRBD1. The CDR3 sequence is 17 residues long. Germline V gene data show CDR1 as DFQATT and CDR2 as SNEGSKA (reference sequence).

V is TRBV7-3 and J is TRBJ2-1; the D gene could be TRBD1 or TRBD2 (5 bases each). V lost 1 base and J 3 bases, leaving 16 bases between the germline ends. Germline lookup yields CDR1 SGHTA and CDR2 FQGTGA. The CDR3 covers 17 residues. The CDR3 DNA reads TGTGCCAGCAGCTTAATCGGGGCCGGGCTGCTCTACAATGAGCAGTTCTTC. This sequence encodes CASSLIGAGLLYNEQFF.